This T cell receptor beta chain was captured by sequencing in a study of T cells after yellow fever vaccination (dated by TCRdb to about 2019). The study in broad terms: The SMART-Seq v4 Ultra Low Input RNA kit was used to prepare libraries from fractions with low cell numbers. To follow T-cell clones before and after both primary and booster YFV17D yellow fever vaccination, bulk TCR alpha and beta repertoires underwent longitudinal sequencing. Two healthy male donors made up the cohort, one aged 18 to 30 years and the other aged 30 to 39 years. Bulk PBMC replicates and cell subsets were isolated from blood drawn at multiple timepoints before and after both primary and secondary immunization. On the study overall, not on this receptor specifically: After the booster, most clones that had expanded after primary vaccination were detected again (nearly 98% of CD4 and around nine tenths of CD8), suggesting broad maintenance of memory. The study included only a couple of donors, which limits how far the findings can be generalized. A small fraction of clonotypes showed up in both the CD4 and CD8 compartments, probably as a result of convergent recombination. The secondary T-cell response was weaker than the primary response but faster, peaking on day 5 instead of day 15. FACS-sorted repertoires could contain abundant contaminating clonotypes from the bulk population, so computational filtering was required.

The treatment or condition label for this specimen denotes: live attenuated yellow fever vaccine strain. At every blood-draw timepoint, two biological replicates of bulk PBMCs were collected. A standard Ficoll-Paque protocol was used to isolate PBMCs from peripheral blood. RNA was extracted with TriZol from bulk PBMCs, CD4 and CD8 fractions, and dextramer-positive and dextramer-negative fractions. Sequenced on an Illumina NovaSeq 6000. Synthesis of TCR cDNA relied on 5'RACE template switching, a step that introduced a universal primer site along with unique molecular identifiers. Priming for cDNA synthesis came from both the TCR alpha and TCR beta constant segments. Two PCR steps were used to amplify libraries, with sample barcodes and sequencing adapters being added in the second step. Sequencing of libraries was performed on Illumina HiSeq 2500 (2x100 bp) or NovaSeq (2x150 bp). Turning to the authors' computational methods: MIGEC handled demultiplexing of reads and collapsing into UMI consensus sequences, while MiXCR performed V(D)J alignment. Using edgeR on replicate PBMC samples, clonotypes were called vaccine-responding if FDR was below 0.01 and the log2 fold change was above 5 up to day 15. Each bulk clonotype was labeled CD4 or CD8 based on which sequenced repertoire, CD4 or CD8, contained the clonotype at higher abundance. Using fastp trimming at Q25 and MiXCR clonotype assembly, TCRdb reanalyzed the public sequencing data and kept in-frame beta chains. A single entry per CDR3 protein holds the most common genes and DNA from its merged rows. Clone size and V and J calls follow TCRdb, not the original study. For this sample there are hundreds of thousands of distinct CDR3 sequences; roughly a sixth appear just once. The ten largest clones add up to 18% of the sample.

On this clonotype: The antigen this receptor binds is unknown. No per-base quality is available; no much larger clone lies one base away.

CDR1 and CDR2 are read off the germline V gene as MNHEY and SVGAGI. Reading from cysteine to phenylalanine, the CDR3 counts 15 amino acids. Only the CDR3 DNA is retained, 45 bases long and in frame from the first base. Trimming at the junction amounts to 4 bases on V and 2 bases on J, and the germline ends lie 14 bases apart. The source of this sequence is a man younger than 30 who received the YFV17D yellow fever vaccine. Recombination linked TRBV6-5 to TRBJ2-5, with TRBD1 perhaps the D gene, on 6 matching bases. Sequencing was performed on PBMCs, taken before the yellow fever booster vaccination. The CDR3 sequence is CASSWGRQAQETQYF. In nucleotides, the sequence is TGTGCCAGCAGTTGGGGCAGACAGGCACAAGAGACCCAGTACTTC.